What follows are 16 T cell receptor beta chains derived from one specimen sequenced in a study of blood T cell repertoires in COVID-19. Assay: immunoSEQ multiplex PCR; the TCRdb copy retains only in-frame clones and omits some. Of under 300,000 clones in the sample, around 87% were seen once. The sequenced material came from PBMCs or T cells enriched from blood (not recorded which). The receptors here all came from a woman between 18 and 30 years old who had recovered from COVID-19.

The chain uses TRBV5-4 and TRBJ1-2; D perhaps matches TRBD1 (5 bases). V lost 3 bases and J lost 8, with 17 bases in between. Germline V lookup: CDR1 SGHNT, CDR2 YYREEE (reference sequence). The CDR3 consists of 14 residues. CDR3 amino acids: CASSYFGQGGGYTF. CDR3 in DNA: TGTGCCAGCAGCTATTTTGGGCAGGGAGGCGGCTACACCTTC.

The V call is TRBV7-3, the J call TRBJ2-1, with 8 nucleotides matching TRBD1. Germline assignment: CDR1 SGHTA and CDR2 FQGTGA. The junction had 2 bases not matched to a gene; V was cut back by 4 bases and J by 0 bases. The CDR3 is made up of 15 amino acids. The CDR3 protein is CASSSTGVSYNEQFF. In DNA, the CDR3 is TGTGCCAGCAGCTCGACAGGGGTCTCCTACAATGAGCAGTTCTTC. Full variable domain (remainder filled in from reference TRBV7-3 and TRBJ2-1): GAGVSQTPSNKVTEKGKYVELRCDPISGHTALYWYRQSLGQGPEFLIYFQGTGAADDSGLPNDRFFAVRPEGSVSTLKIQRTERGDSAVYLCASSSTGVSYNEQFFGPGTRLTVL.

In the case of this clone: The junction departs from germline at one end; a sequencing error may be responsible. The chain has TRBV7-9 and TRBJ2-3; 13 bases agree with TRBD2. Germline V gene data show CDR1 as SEHNR and CDR2 as FQNEAQ (reference sequence). The CDR3 has 18 amino acids. CDR3 nucleotide sequence: TGTGCCAGCATCTTACCCGGGACTAGCGGGGAGGAGTCAGATACGCAGTATTTT. Its translation is CASILPGTSGEESDTQYF. The full variable domain, in which reference TRBV7-9 and TRBJ2-3 provide the parts outside the CDR3, is DTGVSQNPRHKITKRGQNVTFRCDPISEHNRLYWYRQTLGQGPEFLTYFQNEAQLEKSRLLSDRFSAERPKGSFSTLEIQRTEQGDSAMYLCASILPGTSGEESDTQYFGPGTRLTVL.

Ten or more counts support this clone. The CDR3 DNA is TGTGCCGTATTATGGGGACTAGCGGGGGGAGATACGCAGTATTTT. Translated: CAVLWGLAGGDTQYF. The V and J genes are TRBV7-8 and TRBJ2-3; TRBD2 matches at 15 bases. In germline, CDR1 is SGHVS, CDR2 FQNEAQ. The V gene end was trimmed by 11 bases and the J gene end by 5 bases; junction bases not matched to a gene: 8. This CDR3 contains 15 residues.

V is TRBV5-1 and J is TRBJ1-2, with D possibly being TRBD1 (6 bases). Between the trimmed V and J ends, which lost 3 bases and 4 bases, there was a span of 19 bases. The CDR3 loop spans 16 amino acids. Germline CDR1 and CDR2: SGHRS and YFSETQ. CDR3 nucleotides: TGCGCCAGCAGCTCTGATGGACAGACGCTTAGCTATGGCTACACCTTC. As protein: CASSSDGQTLSYGYTF.

The V and J genes are TRBV14 and TRBJ1-2; 10 nucleotides agree with TRBD1. Trimming cost V 1 base and J 5 bases; bases outside gene matches: 4. This CDR3 region has 15 residues. Germline lookup yields CDR1 SGHDN and CDR2 FVKESK. The CDR3 DNA sequence: TGTGCCAGCAGCCAAGTGACAGGGGGCATGTATGGCTACACCTTC. Translation: CASSQVTGGMYGYTF. The entire variable domain, with the rest obtained from reference TRBV14 and TRBJ1-2, is as follows: EAGVTQFPSHSVIEKGQTVTLRCDPISGHDNLYWYRRVMGKEIKFLLHFVKESKQDESGMPNNRFLAERTGGTYSTLKVQPAELEDSGVYFCASSQVTGGMYGYTFGSGTRLTVV.

This rearrangement joins TRBV19 to TRBJ2-5, with D tentatively TRBD2 (6 bases). Per germline, CDR1 LNHDA and CDR2 SQIVND (reference sequence). Deletions cut 4 bases from V and 1 base from J, with 10 bases between. The CDR3 length is 14 residues. CDR3 sequence reads: CASSTTGSQETQYF. CDR3 coding DNA: TGTGCCAGTAGTACGACCGGGAGCCAAGAGACCCAGTACTTC.

The chain recombines TRBV6-5 with TRBJ1-4; D gene ambiguous. The germline V and J ends were trimmed by 10 bases and 9 bases, with 24 bases remaining between them. The CDR3 has 15 amino acids. Germline lookup yields CDR1 MNHEY and CDR2 SVGAGI. CDR3 nucleotide sequence: TGTGCCACAGCTTTTAGTTCGCAACTAATGAAAAAACTGTTTTTT. It specifies CATAFSSQLMKKLFF.

Remarks on this clone: The junction differs from germline at one of its ends, possibly a read error. The chain carries TRBV7-7 and TRBJ2-5; tentative D call: TRBD2 (5 bases). Per the germline V gene, CDR1 is SSHAT and CDR2 is FNYEAQ (reference sequence). This CDR3 is built from 14 residues. CDR3 amino acids: CASSLTGIQETQYF. CDR3 bases: TGTGCTAGCAGCTTAACGGGGATCCAAGAGACCCAGTACTTC.

The J gene is TRBJ2-1, the V gene TRBV10-1; TRBD2 agrees at 12 bases. This CDR3 comprises 15 residues. The germline CDR1 and CDR2 sequences are WNHNN and SYGVQD (reference sequence). The trim removed 6 bases at V and 4 bases at J, leaving 4 bases unmatched. CDR3 DNA: TGCGCCAGCAGCCAAACTAGCGGGGGGTACAATGAGCAGTTCTTC. Translation gives CASSQTSGGYNEQFF.

The J gene is TRBJ2-1, the V gene TRBV6-5, with 8 positions matching TRBD2. Germline assignment: CDR1 MNHEY and CDR2 SVGAGI. The trim removed 0 bases at V and 7 bases at J, leaving 5 bases unmatched. The length of the CDR3 is 15 residues. This CDR3 reads CASSYSTGLGNEQFF. As DNA, the CDR3 is TGTGCCAGCAGTTACTCGACGGGACTAGGGAATGAGCAGTTCTTC.

This clone was seen just once. The chain recombines TRBV18 with TRBJ2-7, with TRBD2 as a possible D gene (6 bases). Looked up from germline, CDR1 is KGHSH and CDR2 is LQKENI. The CDR3 is made up of 15 amino acids. V was clipped by 4 bases and J by 2 bases, with 15 bases between them. The CDR3 region has the DNA TGTGCCAGCTCACTAAAGGAGGGTGGCCCCTACGAGCAGTACTTC. Translation gives CASSLKEGGPYEQYF. Looking up the rest from reference TRBV18 and TRBJ2-7 gives the full variable domain: NAGVMQNPRHLVRRRGQEARLRCSPMKGHSHVYWYRQLPEEGLKFMVYLQKENIIDESGMPKERFSAEFPKEGPSILRIQQVVRGDSAAYFCASSLKEGGPYEQYFGPGTRLTVT.

This clone has a handful of counts. This rearrangement joins TRBV14 to TRBJ1-1, with D hard to call. The length of the CDR3 is 13 residues. V shed 1 base and J shed 11 bases, with 14 bases lying between them. Germline CDR1 and CDR2: SGHDN and FVKESK. The CDR3 DNA reads as TGTGCCAGCAGCCAAGGCCTACAGCTGACGGCTTTCTTT. It codes for CASSQGLQLTAFF.

V and J are TRBV28 and TRBJ1-5; no definite D call. From germline, CDR1 is MDHEN and CDR2 SYDVKM. This CDR3 is built from 14 residues. V lost 3 bases to trimming and J lost 8 bases, with 14 bases between them. CDR3 protein: CASSFPRQEKPQHF. The CDR3 DNA sequence: TGTGCCAGCAGTTTTCCCAGGCAAGAGAAGCCCCAGCATTTT. Based on the CDR3 plus reference TRBV28 and TRBJ1-5, the full variable domain is DVKVTQSSRYLVKRTGEKVFLECVQDMDHENMFWYRQDPGLGLRLIYFSYDVKMKEKGDIPEGYSVSREKKERFSLILESASTNQTSMYLCASSFPRQEKPQHFGDGTRLSIL.

The chain combines TRBV10-2 with TRBJ1-4; D possibly corresponds to TRBD1 (6 bases). V was trimmed by 6 bases and J by 4 bases, leaving 12 bases between them. Germline lookup yields CDR1 WSHSY and CDR2 SAAADI. This CDR3 has 14 residues. The CDR3 DNA reads as TGCGCCAGCAGGGACAGAGCGTTTAATGAAAAACTGTTTTTT. Its protein product is CASRDRAFNEKLFF.

The chain uses TRBV20-1 and TRBJ2-1, with 13 bases that match TRBD2. CDR1 and CDR2 from the germline V gene are DFQATT and SNEGSKA (reference sequence). J lost 5 bases, V lost 3 bases, and 7 bases had no gene match. There are 16 residues in the CDR3. The DNA for the CDR3 is TGCAGTGCTAGTTCAAGGACTAGCGGGGGTAACAATGAGCAGTTCTTC. It translates to CSASSRTSGGNNEQFF.